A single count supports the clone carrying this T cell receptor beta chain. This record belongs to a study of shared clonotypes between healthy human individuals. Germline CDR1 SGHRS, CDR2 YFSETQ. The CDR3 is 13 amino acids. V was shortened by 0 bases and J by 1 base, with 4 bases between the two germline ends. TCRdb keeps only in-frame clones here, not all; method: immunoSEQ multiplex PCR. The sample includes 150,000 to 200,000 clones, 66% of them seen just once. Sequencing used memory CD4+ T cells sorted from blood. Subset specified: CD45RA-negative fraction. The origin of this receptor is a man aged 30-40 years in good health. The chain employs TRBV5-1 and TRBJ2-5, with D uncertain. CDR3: CASSLEGQETQYF. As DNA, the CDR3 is TGCGCCAGCAGCTTGGAGGGCCAAGAGACCCAGTACTTC. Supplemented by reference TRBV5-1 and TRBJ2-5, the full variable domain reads KAGVTQTPRYLIKTRGQQVTLSCSPISGHRSVSWYQQTPGQGLQFLFEYFSETQRNKGNFPGRFSGRQFSNSRSEMNVSTLELGDSALYLCASSLEGQETQYFGPGTRLLVL.